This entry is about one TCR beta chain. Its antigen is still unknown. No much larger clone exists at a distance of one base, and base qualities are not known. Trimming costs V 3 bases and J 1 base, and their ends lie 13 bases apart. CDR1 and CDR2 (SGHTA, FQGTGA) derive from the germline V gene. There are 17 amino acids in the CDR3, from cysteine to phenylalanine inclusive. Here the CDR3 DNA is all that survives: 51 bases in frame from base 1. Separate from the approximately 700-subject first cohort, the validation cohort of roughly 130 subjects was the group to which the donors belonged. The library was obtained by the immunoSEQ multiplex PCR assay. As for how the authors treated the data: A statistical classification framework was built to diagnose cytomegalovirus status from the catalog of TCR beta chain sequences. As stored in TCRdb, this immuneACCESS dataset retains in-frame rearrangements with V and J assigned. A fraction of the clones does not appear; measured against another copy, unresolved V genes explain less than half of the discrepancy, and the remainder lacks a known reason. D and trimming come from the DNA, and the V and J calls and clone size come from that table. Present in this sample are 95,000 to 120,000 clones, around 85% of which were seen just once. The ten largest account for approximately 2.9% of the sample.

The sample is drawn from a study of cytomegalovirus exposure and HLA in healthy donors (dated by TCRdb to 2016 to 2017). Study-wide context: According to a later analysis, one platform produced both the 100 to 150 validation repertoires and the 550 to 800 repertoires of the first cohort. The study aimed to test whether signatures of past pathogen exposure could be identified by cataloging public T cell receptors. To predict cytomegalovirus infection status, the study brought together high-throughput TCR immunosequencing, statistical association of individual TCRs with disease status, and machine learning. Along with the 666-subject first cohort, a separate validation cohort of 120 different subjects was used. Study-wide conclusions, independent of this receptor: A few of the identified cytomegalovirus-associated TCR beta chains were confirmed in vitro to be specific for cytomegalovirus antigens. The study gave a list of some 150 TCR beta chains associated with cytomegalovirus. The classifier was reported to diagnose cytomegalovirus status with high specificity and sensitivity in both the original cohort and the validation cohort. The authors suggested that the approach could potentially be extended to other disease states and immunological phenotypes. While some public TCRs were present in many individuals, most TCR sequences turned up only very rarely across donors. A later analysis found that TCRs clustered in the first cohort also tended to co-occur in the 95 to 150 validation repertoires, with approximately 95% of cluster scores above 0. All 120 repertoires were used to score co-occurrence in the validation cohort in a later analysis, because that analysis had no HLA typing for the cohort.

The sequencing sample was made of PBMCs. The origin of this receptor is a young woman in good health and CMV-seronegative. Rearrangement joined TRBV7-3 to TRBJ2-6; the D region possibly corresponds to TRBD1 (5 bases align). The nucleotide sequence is TGTGCCAGCAGCTTGGACATAATCTCTTCTGGGGCCAACGTCCTGACTTTC. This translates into CASSLDIISSGANVLTF.